This TCR beta chain derives from a study of PD-L1 blockade in urothelial cancer. Study at large: Male patients with bladder-origin urothelial cancer numbered about 85% of the 29. The study recovered a median of approximately 150,000 T cells per blood sample. Study results and caveats: It was durable-benefit patients whose tumor-associated blood clones expanded more at 3 weeks.

On this clone: The target antigen is unknown.

PCRs each included synthetic TCR analog templates spiked in. Sequencing was performed with immunoSEQ multiplex PCR; in TCRdb, only in-frame clones are kept and a portion is missing. The table shows 50,000 or so clones, with more than 70% occurring only once. Specified time point: pretreatment peripheral blood. The CDR3 is 13 residues long. V was clipped by 0 bases and J by 9 bases, with 12 bases between them. Per the germline V gene, CDR1 is SGDLS and CDR2 is YYNGEE. The chain carries TRBV9 and TRBJ1-1, with D perhaps matching TRBD1 (6 bases). The sample was PBMCs, taken around atezolizumab (anti-PD-L1) treatment. The TCR originated in a man aged 55 to 69 with urothelial cancer. CDR3 loop: CASSVEGGQKAFF. DNA of the CDR3: TGTGCCAGCAGCGTAGAGGGGGGGCAGAAAGCTTTCTTT.